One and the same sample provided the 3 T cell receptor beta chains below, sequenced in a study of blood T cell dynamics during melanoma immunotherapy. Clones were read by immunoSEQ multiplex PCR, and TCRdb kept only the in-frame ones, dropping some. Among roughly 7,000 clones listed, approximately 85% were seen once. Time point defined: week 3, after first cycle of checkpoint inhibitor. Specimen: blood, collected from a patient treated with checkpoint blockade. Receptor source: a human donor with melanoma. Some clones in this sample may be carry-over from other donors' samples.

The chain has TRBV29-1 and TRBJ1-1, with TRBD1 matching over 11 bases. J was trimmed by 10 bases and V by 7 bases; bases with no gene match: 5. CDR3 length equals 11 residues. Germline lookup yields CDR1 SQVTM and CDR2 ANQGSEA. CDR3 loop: CSGGQGGLAFF. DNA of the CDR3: TGCAGCGGGGGACAGGGGGGGTTAGCTTTCTTT.

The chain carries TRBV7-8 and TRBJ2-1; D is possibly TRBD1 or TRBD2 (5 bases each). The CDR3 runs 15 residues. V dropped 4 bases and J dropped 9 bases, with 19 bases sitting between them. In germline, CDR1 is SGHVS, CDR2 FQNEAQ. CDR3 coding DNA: TGTGCCAGCAGCTCCGTTTCGGGGCGGGCATTTGAGCAGTTCTTC. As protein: CASSSVSGRAFEQFF.

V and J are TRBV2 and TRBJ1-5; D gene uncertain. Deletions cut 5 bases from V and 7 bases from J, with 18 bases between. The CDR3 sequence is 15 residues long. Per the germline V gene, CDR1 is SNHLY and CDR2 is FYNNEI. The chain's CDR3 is CASSTGRPTEQPQHF. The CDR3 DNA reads TGTGCCAGCAGTACGGGTCGACCTACGGAGCAGCCCCAGCATTTT.